These T cell receptor beta chains were read from a single sample in a study of T cell responses to AZD1222 COVID-19 vaccine. Here immunoSEQ multiplex PCR was the method, and the copy in TCRdb shows in-frame clones only, minus some. This sample has roughly 77,000 clones; roughly 86% occur once, and the top ten carry about 5.5%. Sequenced material: peripheral blood, taken on day 0 of MenACWY control vaccination. These receptor sequences come from an adult in good health. CDR3s include the opening cysteine and the closing phenylalanine or tryptophan. The D gene is left open where the match is weak. A row's size may be missing; if present it is once, few, many or a size class.

>11|.|TRBJ1-1|TRBV2|.
TGTGCCAGCAGTGATTTTTTCGGAGCTTTCTTT
CASSDFFGAFF
>17|.|TRBJ1-3|TRBV11-3|TRBD1
TGTGCCAGCAGCTTACGGGGACAGGGGGCTGGAGGAAACACCATATATTTT
CASSLRGQGAGGNTIYF
>13|.|TRBJ2-1|TRBV7-2|TRBD1
TGTGCCAGCAGCTTAAACAGGGGCAATGAGCAGTTCTTC
CASSLNRGNEQFF
>14|.|TRBJ2-5|TRBV7-2|TRBD1
TGTGCCAGCAGCTCTGACAGGGGACAAGAGACCCAGTACTTC
CASSSDRGQETQYF
>11|.|TRBJ1-2|TRBV29-1|.
TGCAGCGTATGGGGAACCTATGGCTACACCTTC
CSVWGTYGYTF
>14|.|TRBJ2-3|TRBV6-5|.
TGTGCCAGCAGTTACTCGTGGGGTACAGATACGCAGTATTTT
CASSYSWGTDTQYF
>15|once|TRBJ1-3|TRBV10-3|.
TGTGCCATCAGTGACCCAGGGTTGGCTGGAAACACCATATATTTT
CAISDPGLAGNTIYF
>18|.|TRBJ1-5|TRBV6-4|TRBD1
TGTGCCAGCAGTGACAACAGGCCGAAACAGGGGATCAATCAGCCCCAGCATTTT
CASSDNRPKQGINQPQHF
>16|.|TRBJ2-6|TRBV24-1|.
TGTGCCACCAGTGATAGACACAGGCGTGGGGCCAACGTCCTGACTTTC
CATSDRHRRGANVLTF
>13|once|TRBJ1-5|TRBV9|.
TGTGCCAGCAGTATTACAGCAGATCAGCCCCAGCATTTT
CASSITADQPQHF
>15|.|TRBJ2-4|TRBV19|.
TGTGCCAGTACCACTAGCTGGAGCGGCAAAAACATTCAGTACTTC
CASTTSWSGKNIQYF
>15|.|TRBJ2-7|TRBV5-6|TRBD1
TGTGCCAGCAGCTTGGCGGGGACAGGGGTCTACGAGCAGTACTTC
CASSLAGTGVYEQYF
>14|.|TRBJ2-1|TRBV10-3|TRBD2
TGTGCCATCAGTGATAGGCGGGGGGGCCAAGAGCAGTTCTTC
CAISDRRGGQEQFF
>14|.|TRBJ2-3|TRBV7-2|TRBD1
TGTGCCACAGACAGGGCAGGGGGCACAGATACGCAGTATTTT
CATDRAGGTDTQYF
>12|once|TRBJ2-7|TRBV6-5|.
TGTGCCAGCAGAATGCAATACTACGAGCAGTACTTC
CASRMQYYEQYF
>14|.|TRBJ1-5|TRBV27|.
TGTGCCAGCAGTTTAGCGGGTAGCAATCAGCCCCAGCATTTT
CASSLAGSNQPQHF
>16|.|TRBJ1-2|TRBV4-1|.
TGCGCCAGCAGCCAAGGAAACAGGATGCTCGGCTATGGCTACACCTTC
CASSQGNRMLGYGYTF
>15|.|TRBJ2-6|TRBV4-2|.
TGTGCCAGCAGCCAAGAGGTGTCTGCTACCAACGTCCTGACTTTC
CASSQEVSATNVLTF
>13|.|TRBJ1-2|TRBV19|.
TGTGCCAGTACCCCATCAGGGAACTATGGCTACACCTTC
CASTPSGNYGYTF
>14|.|TRBJ1-4|TRBV30|.
TGTGCCTGGAGGTTCCCAGGGTACGGGGAAAAACTGTTTTTT
CAWRFPGYGEKLFF
>15|.|TRBJ1-1|TRBV20-1|.
TGCAGTGCTAGTTCCAGGGAGGGTGAAGCTACTGAAGCTTTCTTT
CSASSREGEATEAFF
>14|.|TRBJ2-3|TRBV19|TRBD2
TGTGCCACCTCCGCGGGAGCCTACACAGATACGCAGTATTTT
CATSAGAYTDTQYF
>15|.|TRBJ1-1|TRBV7-6|.
TGTGCCAGCAGCTTAGCGGACGTGAGGAACACTGAAGCTTTCTTT
CASSLADVRNTEAFF
>11|.|TRBJ1-1|TRBV3-1/TRBV3-2|.
TGTGCCAGCAGCTCCCCGGGGGTCGCTTTCTTT
CASSSPGVAFF
>14|.|TRBJ2-7|TRBV9|TRBD1
TGTGCCAGCAGCGTAGCTCTGGACAGGGAGGAGCAGTACTTC
CASSVALDREEQYF
>13|.|TRBJ1-2|TRBV5-8|.
TGTGCCAGCAGCTTTCACAGGGAGGCTGGCTACACCTTC
CASSFHREAGYTF
>15|few|TRBJ2-7|TRBV4-1|TRBD1
TGCGCCAGCAGCCGAGAGAAGGGGGCGTCCTACGAGCAGTACTTC
CASSREKGASYEQYF
>14|once|TRBJ1-6|TRBV25-1|.
TGTGCCAGCAGTGGGACAGTCCTTGGATCACCCCTCCACTTT
CASSGTVLGSPLHF
>12|.|TRBJ1-2|TRBV24-1|.
TGTGCCACCATACAACCTAACTATGGCTACACCTTC
CATIQPNYGYTF
>13|.|TRBJ1-4|TRBV11-1|.
TGTGCCAGCAGCTTCTATGGGGGCGAAAAACTGTTTTTT
CASSFYGGEKLFF
>15|.|TRBJ2-7|TRBV7-9|TRBD2
TGTGCCAGCAGCCGGGAGGGGGGGCTTATAGACGAGCAGTACTTC
CASSREGGLIDEQYF
>11|once|TRBJ1-1|TRBV3-1/TRBV3-2|.
TGTGCCAGCAGCCATCCGGGTGGGGCTTTCTTT
CASSHPGGAFF
>15|.|TRBJ1-2|TRBV25-1|.
TGTGCCAGCAGTGAAGGGCGCGCAAGGGACTATGGCTACACCTTC
CASSEGRARDYGYTF
>14|once|TRBJ1-2|TRBV7-2|.
TGTGCCAGCAACGAGGGGGGGCGTTCCTATGGCTACACCTTC
CASNEGGRSYGYTF
>13|.|TRBJ1-2|TRBV11-2|.
TGTGCCAGCAGCTTAGGTGGCGGGGTTGGCTACACCTTC
CASSLGGGVGYTF
>15|once|TRBJ2-7|TRBV10-3|TRBD1
TGTGCCATCAGGGGGACAGGGGGAGACTCCTACGAGCAGTACTTC
CAIRGTGGDSYEQYF
>14|.|TRBJ2-1|TRBV6-1|TRBD2
TGTGCCAGCAGGGGGACTAGCGTAAACAATGAGCAGTTCTTC
CASRGTSVNNEQFF
>16|.|TRBJ2-3|TRBV5-4|TRBD1
TGTGCCAGCAGAGACGCGAGGGGGCTGGCCACAGATACGCAGTATTTT
CASRDARGLATDTQYF
>14|.|TRBJ1-1|TRBV7-6|.
TGTGCCATAAGCCCGGGTAGGGTCAACACTGAAGCTTTCTTT
CAISPGRVNTEAFF
>14|.|TRBJ1-4|TRBV7-9|TRBD1
TGTGCCAGCAGCTCGACAGGGGGCAATGAAAAACTGTTTTTT
CASSSTGGNEKLFF
>15|.|TRBJ1-5|TRBV7-9|.
TGTGCCAGCAGCTTAGCAGGGGTCGACAATCAGCCCCAGCATTTT
CASSLAGVDNQPQHF
>15|.|TRBJ2-7|TRBV14|TRBD2
TGTGCCAGCAGCCAAGCGACTAGCGCCTCCTACGAGCAGTACTTC
CASSQATSASYEQYF
>13|.|TRBJ1-1|TRBV15|TRBD1
TGTGCCACCAGCAGGGCTCAGGGGGCTGAAGCTTTCTTT
CATSRAQGAEAFF
>12|once|TRBJ1-1|TRBV7-6|.
TGTGCCAGCAGCTCCCAGGGGACTGAAGCTTTCTTT
CASSSQGTEAFF
>15|.|TRBJ2-3|TRBV2|TRBD2
TGTGCCAGCAGTGAAAACCAGCGGGGTACAGATACGCAGTATTTT
CASSENQRGTDTQYF
>12|.|TRBJ1-2|TRBV28|.
TGTGCCAGCAGTTTAAGTGGCGGGGGCTACACCTTC
CASSLSGGGYTF
>15|.|TRBJ2-2|TRBV6-6|.
TGTGCCAGCAGTTACTCGGGGGGAGACACCGGGGAGCTGTTTTTT
CASSYSGGDTGELFF
>14|.|TRBJ1-1|TRBV9|.
TGTGCCAGCAGCGTAGAGATGTTCGGCACTGAAGCTTTCTTT
CASSVEMFGTEAFF
>15|.|TRBJ2-3|TRBV3-1/TRBV3-2|TRBD2
TGTGCCAGCAGCCGACTAGCGTCAGGGTCAGATACGCAGTATTTT
CASSRLASGSDTQYF
>13|once|TRBJ1-2|TRBV5-6|.
TGTGCCAGCAGCCCCAGGGTGGTCTATGGCTACACCTTC
CASSPRVVYGYTF
>16|.|TRBJ1-6|TRBV7-9|TRBD1
TGTGCCAGCAGCTCACAGGGGGCCAAATATAATTCACCCCTCCACTTT
CASSSQGAKYNSPLHF
>15|.|TRBJ1-5|TRBV9|TRBD1
TGTGCCAGCAGCGGAGGGGGACAGGGGGATCAGCCCCAGCATTTT
CASSGGGQGDQPQHF